Detailed here is one TCR beta chain. The antigen is unknown. These data come from a study of cytomegalovirus exposure and HLA in healthy donors. Background on the study: Unique TCRs from HLA-typed donors, 85 million to 100 million of them, were held in an early data release.

Study-level points and caveats: Clonal expansion, a later analysis showed, was greater in HLA-associated TCR beta chains than in equally common others.

13 Jbeta primers and 60 Vbeta primers were used for the PCR. The table came from immunoSEQ multiplex PCR; TCRdb's copy has only in-frame clones and leaves some out. The repertoire holds approximately 160,000 clones, with about 75% as singletons. Germline V gives CDR1 SEHNR, CDR2 FQNEAQ (reference sequence). Trimming removed 2 bases from V and 5 bases from J; junction bases left unmatched: 7. The CDR3 totals 16 residues. The source of this sequence is a woman aged 45-65 years in good health and CMV-seropositive. V is TRBV7-9 and J is TRBJ2-2; 8 bases map to TRBD1. The sample consisted of PBMCs. CDR3 protein: CASSLLQGAWTGELFF. Written as DNA, the CDR3 is TGTGCCAGCAGCTTATTGCAGGGGGCTTGGACCGGGGAGCTGTTTTTT.